A single T cell receptor (beta chain) is shown here with its context. What it binds is not known. The data were taken from a study of early T cells in non-severe SARS-CoV-2 infection. Study findings and constraints: VDJdb matching, biased toward anti-spike CD8 responses, missed private and CD4 specificities.

Individual cDNA molecules carried attached unique molecular identifiers. TCRdb called the 5' RACE reads again in MiXCR, with one record for every CDR3 protein. The sample records 80,000 to 100,000 distinct CDR3 sequences, roughly an eighth being singletons. CDR1 is ENHRY and CDR2 is SYGVKD in the germline V gene. Trimming removed 0 bases from V and 6 bases from J, with 11 bases in between. This CDR3 comprises 14 residues. Sequenced material: whole blood. The receptor was isolated from an adult who was a healthcare worker with PCR-confirmed SARS-CoV-2 infection or an uninfected control (not recorded which). This rearrangement joins TRBV10-3 to TRBJ1-1; the D gene is possibly TRBD1 (5 bases). Here the CDR3 DNA reads TGTGCCATCAGTGAGTCCGGGGGTGGCGCTGAAGCTTTCTTT. Translated, it gives CAISESGGGAEAFF.